This T cell receptor (beta chain) was retrieved from a study of blood T cell repertoires in COVID-19. Study overall: The United States, Italy and Spain were the sources of the acute and convalescent COVID-19 samples. T cells, B-cell-depleted T cells, or PBMCs supplied cDNA or gDNA.

The V and J ends lost 0 bases and 10 bases respectively, with 13 bases between them. The CDR3 has 14 amino acids. Germline V gene data show CDR1 as MGHRA and CDR2 as YSYEKL. Study processing details: Estimation of nucleated cell counts relied on the amplification of reference gene primers. Here immunoSEQ multiplex PCR was the method, and the copy in TCRdb shows in-frame clones only, minus some. D and trimming come from the DNA, and the V and J calls and clone size come from that table. This table holds around 98,000 clones, 65% to 85% found once. Input material: peripheral blood. The chain uses TRBV4-1 and TRBJ1-5; D is perhaps TRBD1 (5 bases). The source of this sequence is a woman aged 55-69 years with acute or convalescent COVID-19. The CDR3 DNA is TGCGCCAGCAGCCAAGAACAGGCCGAGGATCCCCAGCATTTT. Translated, it gives CASSQEQAEDPQHF.